The clone carrying this TCR beta chain has only a few counts. What it binds is unknown. The data were taken from a study of CD8 T cells in ankylosing spondylitis. Scientists made TCR beta libraries using quantitative 5'-RACE with molecular barcodes. TCRdb redid the calling of the 5' RACE reads with MiXCR, one entry per CDR3 protein. Of 200,000 to 300,000 distinct CDR3 sequences listed, approximately 30% are singletons. Whole-study findings and limits: Disease-linked clones proved CD8+ and comparatively uncommon in peripheral blood. Roughly 8 highly homologous variants made up a TCR beta motif, and this motif appeared characteristic of ankylosing spondylitis blood.

Sequenced sample: blood, either unsorted or a sorted T cell fraction (not recorded which). The receptor's source is a male donor with ankylosing spondylitis or in good health (not recorded which).

For the CDR3, the DNA is TGTGCCAGCAGTTATGTAGCGGGGGCCTACGAGCAGTACTTC. Its translation: CASSYVAGAYEQYF. The chain combines TRBV6-5 with TRBJ2-7; 9 positions agree with TRBD2. Trimming cost V 3 bases and J 2 bases; bases outside gene matches: 2. CDR3 length: 14 amino acids. Germline CDR1 reads MNHEY; CDR2 reads SVGAGI.